The present T cell receptor (beta chain) was sequenced within a study of CD8+ T cells in alopecia areata. Study-level results: Compared with normal scalp, lesional scalp had higher clonality and more expanded CD8+ clones. Sequencing of scalp samples also includes resident alphabeta T cells from normal skin. Scalp clonality decreased significantly with tofacitinib, and so did expanded CD8+ clones among the top 100.

In each case, RNA was isolated and then reverse transcribed into cDNA as the sequencing template. The protocol was immunoSEQ multiplex PCR, while the TCRdb copy is restricted to in-frame clones and leaves out a portion. Of 85,000 to 110,000 clones listed, just over 85% are singletons. Sample treatment: oral pan-JAK inhibitor, 5-10 mg twice daily. The CDR3 consists of 16 residues. Trimming pared 3 bases from V and 0 bases from J, leaving 15 bases between. Germline CDR1 LGHNA, CDR2 YNFKEQ. Concerning this clone itself: Its cognate antigen is unknown.

The sequenced sample was CD8+ T cells sorted from blood, obtained at week 34, from a patient treated with tofacitinib. The source of this sequence is a human donor with alopecia areata. The rearrangement links TRBV4-2 to TRBJ2-7, with D unresolved. This chain's CDR3 is CASSQLGSASSYEQYF. CDR3 DNA: TGTGCCAGCAGCCAGCTCGGTTCGGCAAGCTCCTACGAGCAGTACTTC.